The T cell receptor beta chain under discussion was sequenced for a study of control samples from healthy donors and cancer patients. Clones were sequenced by immunoSEQ multiplex PCR, and TCRdb holds only the in-frame ones, with some missing. The top ten clones hold 5.5% to 6% of a sample with about 150,000 clones, 90% to 95% of them seen once. From germline, CDR1 is SGHVT and CDR2 SQSDAQ. This CDR3 has 21 amino acids. The junction had 20 bases not matched to a gene; V was cut back by 4 bases and J by 3 bases. This chain joins TRBV7-4 and TRBJ2-7; 14 bases line up with TRBD2. Sample: blood. The clonotype comes from a man between 40 and 49 years old in good health. CDR3 sequence: CASSYLGFWTSGGLADYEQYF. The CDR3 nucleotides are TGTGCCAGCAGCTATTTGGGTTTTTGGACTAGCGGGGGGCTCGCAGACTACGAGCAGTACTTC.